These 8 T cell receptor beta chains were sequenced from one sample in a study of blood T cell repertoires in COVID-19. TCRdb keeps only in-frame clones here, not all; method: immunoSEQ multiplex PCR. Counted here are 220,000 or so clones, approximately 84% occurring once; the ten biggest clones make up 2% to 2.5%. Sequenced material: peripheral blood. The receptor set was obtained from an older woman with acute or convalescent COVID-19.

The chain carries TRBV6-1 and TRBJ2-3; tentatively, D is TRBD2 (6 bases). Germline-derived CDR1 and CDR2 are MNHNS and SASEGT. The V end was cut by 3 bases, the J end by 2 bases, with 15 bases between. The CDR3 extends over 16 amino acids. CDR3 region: CASSDRARGNTDTQYF. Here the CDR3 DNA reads TGTGCCAGCAGTGATCGAGCCCGGGGGAACACAGATACGCAGTATTTT.

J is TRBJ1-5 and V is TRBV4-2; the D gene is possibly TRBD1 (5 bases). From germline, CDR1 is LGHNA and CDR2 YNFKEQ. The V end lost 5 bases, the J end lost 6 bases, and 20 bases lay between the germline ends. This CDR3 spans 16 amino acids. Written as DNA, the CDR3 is TGTGCCAGCAGCTTGGCGGAGGGAACGGGGGGTCAGCCCCAGCATTTT. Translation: CASSLAEGTGGQPQHF.

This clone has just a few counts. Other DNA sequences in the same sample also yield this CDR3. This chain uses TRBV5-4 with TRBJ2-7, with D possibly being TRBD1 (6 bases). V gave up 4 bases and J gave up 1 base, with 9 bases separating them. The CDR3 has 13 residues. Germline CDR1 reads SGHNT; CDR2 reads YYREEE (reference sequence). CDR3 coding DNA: TGTGCCAGCAGCCCCGACAGGTCCTACGAGCAGTACTTC. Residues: CASSPDRSYEQYF.

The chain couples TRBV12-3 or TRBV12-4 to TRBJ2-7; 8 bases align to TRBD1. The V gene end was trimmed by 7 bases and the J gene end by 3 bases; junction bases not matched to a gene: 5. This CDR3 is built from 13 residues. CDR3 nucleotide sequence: TGTGCCAGCAACCGACAGGGGATCTACGAGCAGTACTTC. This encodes CASNRQGIYEQYF.

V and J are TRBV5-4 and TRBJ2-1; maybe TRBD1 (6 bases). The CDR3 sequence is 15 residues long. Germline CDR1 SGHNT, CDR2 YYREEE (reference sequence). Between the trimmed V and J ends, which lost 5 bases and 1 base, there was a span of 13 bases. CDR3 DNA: TGTGCCAGCAGACCTACAGGGTCGTCCTACAATGAGCAGTTCTTC. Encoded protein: CASRPTGSSYNEQFF.

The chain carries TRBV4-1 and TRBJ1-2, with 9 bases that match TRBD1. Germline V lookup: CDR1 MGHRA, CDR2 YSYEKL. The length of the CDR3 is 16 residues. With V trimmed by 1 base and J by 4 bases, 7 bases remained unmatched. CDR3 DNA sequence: TGCGCCAGCAGCCAAGTAGGATGGGGACAGGGCTATGGCTACACCTTC. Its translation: CASSQVGWGQGYGYTF.

The CDR3 is CASSYGGNTGELFF. CDR3 nucleotides: TGTGCCAGCAGCTACGGGGGGAACACCGGGGAGCTGTTTTTT. This chain links TRBV7-2 with TRBJ2-2, with D perhaps matching TRBD2 (6 bases). Germline lookup yields CDR1 SGHTA and CDR2 FQGNSA. The CDR3 consists of 14 residues. Deletions cut 4 bases from V and 1 base from J, with 7 bases between.

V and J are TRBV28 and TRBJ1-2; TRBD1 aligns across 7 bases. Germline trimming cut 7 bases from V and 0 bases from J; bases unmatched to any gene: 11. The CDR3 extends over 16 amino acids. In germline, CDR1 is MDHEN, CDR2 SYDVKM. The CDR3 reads CASTLEGANANYGYTF. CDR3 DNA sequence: TGTGCCAGCACCCTGGAGGGGGCAAACGCTAACTATGGCTACACCTTC.